The TCR beta chain described here comes from a study of prognosis after radiotherapy for stage I lung cancer listed by TCRdb under 2021. With respect to the entire study: About 20 stage I NSCLC patients were enrolled in Nanjing, China, between April 2018 and early 2019. Enrolled patients comprised approximately 14 with newly diagnosed primary stage I lung tumors and five with oligometastatic NSCLC after surgical resection of the primary tumor. Every patient was deemed medically inoperable, roughly twelve because of comorbidities and 7 because they refused surgery. The cohort was made up of under 15 men and a handful of women, with a median age of around 70 years and an age range of roughly 50 to 85 years. Roughly 12 patients had adenocarcinoma and several had squamous cell carcinoma as the tumor histology. Using image-guided IMRT or VMAT, SBRT was delivered in 3 to 5 fractions at a biologically effective dose of at least 100 Gy. Concurrent therapy was not administered to any patient alongside SBRT. Distant metastases were developed by four of the 19 patients after SBRT, at a median of about 7 months, whereas no significant progression was observed in the other 15 patients. This study profiled peripheral blood TCR beta repertoires from stage I NSCLC patients before and after stereotactic body radiotherapy and linked the repertoires to distant failure. The study sequenced about 40 blood samples from around 19 patients, one before and one after SBRT per patient. Summary of the overall study and its limitations: Post-SBRT Shannon entropy and its change from baseline were lower in patients who developed distant metastases; baseline Shannon entropy was not associated with metastases. A decrease in unique TCR clone counts was observed after SBRT (median about 10,000 before versus about 7,000 after; Wilcoxon paired P=0.011). TRBV and TRBJ usage frequencies reportedly varied with metastasis status, involving two V genes at baseline and 8 or 9 V and two J genes after SBRT. Limitations of the study included a small cohort and short follow-up, and the study findings need independent validation. No adjustment for multiple comparisons was applied to any of the reported P values. Tumor specificity of expanded TCR clones was not determined.

All patients had node-negative disease on CT and PET/CT, and none had a history of other malignancies or had previously received chemotherapy or radiotherapy. At each of two time points, 4.5 to 7.5 milliliters of peripheral venous blood were collected in EDTA tubes. Ficoll-Paque Plus density-gradient centrifugation was used to isolate PBMCs. Right after collection, samples were placed at -80 degrees C and kept there until analysis. The germline V gene sets CDR1 to KGHDR and CDR2 to SFDVKD. Including the terminal cysteine and phenylalanine, the CDR3 comprises 14 residues. Of all the DNA, just the CDR3 is kept, 42 bases in frame from base 1. Trimming leaves V shorter by 4 bases and J shorter by 10 bases, with the junction holding 6 bases beyond the gene matches. This clonotype was counted ten times or more. Which antigen it targets is not known. No base qualities exist here, and no much larger clone lies one base off it.

Two rounds of multiplex PCR were performed to amplify the TCR beta CDR3 region from genomic DNA. In the first PCR round, primers specific to each TRBV and TRBJ gene were used, and the primer sequences were filed in Chinese patent CN105087789A. The second PCR round used universal primers. The Roche High Pure PCR Template Preparation Kit was used to extract genomic DNA from frozen PBMCs. Libraries were sequenced paired-end with 151 bp reads on an Illumina HiSeq 3000. As for the authors' bioinformatics: CutAdapt was used to remove raw reads lacking the multiplex PCR primer sequences. High-quality paired reads were merged into contigs with PEAR. By aligning each contig to reference sequences, MiXCR assigned the TRB V, D and J gene segments to that contig. CDR3 sequences were clustered by base quality and sequence similarity to remove sequencing errors. Diversity was calculated as Shannon entropy divided by the natural log of the number of productive TCR sequences. Clonality was defined as one minus Shannon entropy divided by the natural log of the number of unique clonotypes. Progression-free survival cut-offs for repertoire metrics were chosen using the Youden index of ROC curves, with analyses run in R 3.5.3. In TCRdb, the public reads were trimmed at Q25 with fastp and aligned with MiXCR, with productive beta chains retained. Rows are combined by CDR3 protein, so each entry shows the most common genes and DNA. The V and J calls were not made by the authors but by TCRdb's processing. The sample includes around 18,000 distinct CDR3 sequences, with approximately 29% observed a single time. 31% of the sample is held by the ten biggest clonotypes.

The receptor was isolated from a donor at least 50 years old with non-small cell lung cancer. Sequenced here: PBMCs, sampled before or after stereotactic body radiation therapy (not recorded which). The rearrangement combines TRBV24-1 with TRBJ2-1, and 10 junctional nucleotides match TRBD1. The CDR3 here reads CATSEADRGIEQFF. Here is the DNA: TGTGCCACCAGTGAGGCGGACAGGGGGATCGAGCAGTTCTTC.